This T cell receptor beta chain comes out of a study of post-analysis software for immune sequencing data (dated by TCRdb to between 2015 and 2016). For context, the study as a whole: The recorded disease courses included relapsing-remitting, secondary progressive and progressive-relapsing multiple sclerosis, and some patients had no subtype annotation. The patient repertoires were set against about eleven previously published healthy control repertoires from donors whose ages ranged from roughly 6 to 26 years. A subset of samples was prepared in parallel using single-end sample barcoding, then pooled and co-amplified after Illumina adapter ligation. On the study overall, not on this receptor specifically: The control group was slightly older than the multiple sclerosis patient group. Direct clustering with F measure revealed strong co-clustering of samples prepared in the same batch, which led to a batch-effect correction. Multiple sclerosis patients had significantly lower normalized Chao1 diversity than controls, a result that suggests substantial peripheral T-cell clonal expansion. Several TRBV segments, including TRBV5-6, TRBV5-1 and TRBV20-1, were significantly more frequent in patients than controls.

With respect to this clonotype: Its binding antigen is unknown. Base quality data are lacking; no much larger clone is found one base away.

The CDR3 contains 14 residues, cysteine and phenylalanine counted. Just the 42-base CDR3 DNA is kept, in frame starting at base 1. Based on the germline V gene (reference sequence), the CDR1 and CDR2 sequences are DFQATT and SNEGSKA. V and J are truncated by 1 base and 0 bases respectively, leaving an intervening sequence of 7 bases. The method was PCR. Instrument used: Illumina HiSeq 2500. To reduce PCR and sequencing biases, unique molecular identifiers were built into the TCR beta cDNA libraries. Roughly 500,000 cDNA molecules were obtained per 1 to 10 million input T cells, so each molecule approximated one T cell. The patient libraries were prepared and sequenced using the same protocol as the earlier healthy control dataset. Within a given batch, samples were prepared together, multiplexed and sequenced on the same HiSeq lane. Regarding the original processing steps: Raw barcoded reads were processed with MIGEC, discarding single-read molecular identifier groups before consensus assembly and CDR3 extraction. Clonotype tables were post-analysed with VDJtools, normalizing diversity by down-sampling all datasets to the smallest sample size. To correct batch-related cross-sample contamination, repertoire overlap clustering matched CDR3 amino acid sequences but not nucleotide sequences. Clones were called with MiXCR by TCRdb after fastp trimmed the public reads at Q25, and only in-frame beta chains were retained. Rows are unified per CDR3 protein, each entry keeping the most common DNA and genes. It is TCRdb's table, rather than the study itself, that gives the V and J calls and clone size. This sample holds under 900,000 distinct CDR3 sequences; 53% were observed only once. The ten top clones hold 4.6% of the sample.

To demonstrate the VDJtools post-analysis software, the study profiled TCR beta repertoires from the peripheral blood of some 13 young patients with multiple sclerosis. The multiple sclerosis patients were children and adolescents ranging in age from roughly 6 to 15 years. This TCR derives from a girl aged 10-17 years with multiple sclerosis. Sequencing was done on a sample of blood. The receptor chain draws on TRBV20-1 and TRBJ2-1, with the D gene not clear enough to name. At the DNA level, the sequence is TGCAGTGCTAGAGGGTCTACCTCCTACAATGAGCAGTTCTTC. This sequence encodes CSARGSTSYNEQFF.